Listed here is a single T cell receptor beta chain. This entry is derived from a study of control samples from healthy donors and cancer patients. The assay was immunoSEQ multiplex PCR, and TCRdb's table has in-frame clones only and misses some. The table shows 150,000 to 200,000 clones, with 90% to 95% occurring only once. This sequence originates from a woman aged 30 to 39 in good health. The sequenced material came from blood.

The CDR3 nucleotides read TGTGCCAGCAGCTTGGTCTCTAGCGGGACTCGGGAGCAGTACTTC. Its translation: CASSLVSSGTREQYF. This chain joins TRBV5-6 and TRBJ2-7; 9 nucleotides align to TRBD2. V was clipped by 0 bases and J by 7 bases; unmatched bases: 8. This CDR3 spans 15 amino acids. Germline V CDR1 and CDR2: SGHDT, YYEEEE.